These 14 T cell receptor beta chains were all obtained from the same sample, sequenced in a study of vaccination effects on CD4 cells after COVID-19. These receptors have no identified antigens. Under the ViraFEST assay, PBMC were stimulated with viral peptide pools so that antigen-specific CD4+ T cells expanded. Sequencing was performed afterwards. Subsequent to 10 days of culture, CD4+ T cells were isolated. Vaccine administered to participants consisted of two doses of either BNT162b2 or mRNA-1273. TCRdb's table, derived via immunoSEQ multiplex PCR, lists solely in-frame clones and lacks some. The sample lists about 33,000 clones, almost 85% occurring once. The sequencing here drew on CD4+ T cells from PBMCs cultured with HCoV-NL63 spike peptides, taken after COVID-19 vaccination. The receptors originated from a human donor who received a COVID-19 vaccine. Some clones in this sample may be carry-over from other donors' samples.

This CDR3 is CASSYLVGTEAFF. The CDR3 bases are TGTGCCAGCAGTTACTTAGTGGGCACTGAAGCTTTCTTT. V is TRBV6-5 and J is TRBJ1-1; D is ambiguous. Germline assignment: CDR1 MNHEY and CDR2 SVGAGI. Trimming stripped 1 base from V and 4 bases from J, with 7 bases between. This CDR3 contains 13 residues.

The CDR3 protein is CASRISDTQYF. The CDR3 DNA follows: TGTGCCAGCAGGATCTCGGATACGCAGTATTTT. This sequence joins TRBV11-2 and TRBJ2-3, with D hard to call. Germline V gene data show CDR1 as SGHAT and CDR2 as FQNNGV. The CDR3 length is 11 residues. V lost 6 bases and J lost 6, with 7 bases in between.

The chain has TRBV5-1 and TRBJ2-3; no clear D gene. The CDR3 runs 12 residues. The V end lost 3 bases, the J end lost 6 bases, and 8 bases lay between the germline ends. From germline, CDR1 is SGHRS and CDR2 YFSETQ. The CDR3 DNA follows: TGCGCCAGCAGCTACCCTGGGGATACGCAGTATTTT. It is translated as CASSYPGDTQYF.

J is TRBJ1-2 and V is TRBV28; TRBD1 matches at 7 bases. The CDR3 sequence is 12 residues long. Germline assignment: CDR1 MDHEN and CDR2 SYDVKM. Losses at the gene ends were 6 bases for V and 8 bases for J; bases not matched to a gene: 6. CDR3 residues: CASRTGSWGYTF. DNA for the CDR3: TGTGCCAGCAGGACAGGGTCCTGGGGCTACACCTTC.

This clone has a handful of counts. The chain has TRBV24-1 and TRBJ1-6, with 7 positions matching TRBD1. Per the germline V gene, CDR1 is KGHDR and CDR2 is SFDVKD. This CDR3 has 13 amino acids. Germline trimming cut 9 bases from V and 10 bases from J; bases unmatched to any gene: 8. This CDR3 reads CATSETGNSPLHF. In DNA form, the CDR3 reads TGTGCCACCTCCGAGACAGGGAACTCACCCCTCCACTTT.

This chain joins TRBV7-9 and TRBJ1-2; D not certain. Germline CDR1 is SEHNR and CDR2 is FQNEAQ (reference sequence). The CDR3 covers 10 residues. Trimming left V 1 base short and J 7 bases short, with 1 base between. The CDR3 coding sequence is TGTGCCAGCAGCTTAGGTGGCTACACCTTC. It encodes CASSLGGYTF.

This chain joins TRBV6-5 and TRBJ1-4; D is undetermined. This CDR3 has 13 amino acids. CDR1 is MNHEY, CDR2 SVGAGI, per germline. Trimming stripped 2 bases from V and 8 bases from J, with 9 bases between. The CDR3 here is CASSYTIAEKLFF. Here the CDR3 DNA reads TGTGCCAGCAGTTACACTATAGCGGAAAAACTGTTTTTT.

This clone came up a few times. V usage is TRBV2 and J usage is TRBJ1-6; no clear D. Germline V gene lookup returns CDR1 SNHLY and CDR2 FYNNEI. This CDR3 contains 13 residues. V shed 2 bases and J shed 7 bases, with 6 bases lying between them. The CDR3 sequence: CASSELGNSPLHF. For the CDR3, the DNA is TGTGCCAGCAGTGAATTAGGGAATTCACCCCTCCACTTT.

V gene TRBV3-1 (or the pseudogene TRBV3-2) combines with J gene TRBJ1-4, with D uncertain. Trimming left V 4 bases short and J 3 bases short, with 15 bases between. This CDR3 is 16 amino acids long. From germline, CDR1 is LGHDT and CDR2 YNNKEL (reference sequence). CDR3 region: CASSPGRARANEKLFF. The CDR3 nucleotides are TGTGCCAGCAGCCCAGGACGGGCTCGGGCTAATGAAAAACTGTTTTTT.

The rearrangement uses TRBV2 and TRBJ1-2, with unresolved D. The CDR3 is 16 residues long. V lost 0 bases and J 2 bases, leaving 13 bases between the germline ends. Looked up from germline, CDR1 is SNHLY and CDR2 is FYNNEI. The CDR3 nucleotides read TGTGCCAGCAGTGAAGCGCGGATAGGGCTCAACTATGGCTACACCTTC. The encoded protein is CASSEARIGLNYGYTF.

V usage is TRBV28 and J usage is TRBJ1-2; 7 nucleotides line up with TRBD1. The junction had 14 bases not matched to a gene; V was cut back by 6 bases and J by 1 base. CDR3 length: 17 residues. In germline, CDR1 is MDHEN, CDR2 SYDVKM. CDR3 loop: CASRTTPPTGINYGYTF. The CDR3 bases are TGTGCCAGCAGGACGACGCCCCCGACAGGGATTAACTATGGCTACACCTTC.

A few counts support this clone. The rearrangement uses TRBV18 and TRBJ1-1; 7 bases align to TRBD1. The V gene's germline CDR1 is KGHSH and CDR2 LQKENI. Losses at the gene ends were 4 bases for V and 5 bases for J; bases not matched to a gene: 13. The CDR3 is 16 amino acids. In DNA form, the CDR3 reads TGTGCCAGCTCACGAGACAGGGTAACTGGTAATACTGAAGCTTTCTTT. Translating gives CASSRDRVTGNTEAFF.

V usage is TRBV5-1 and J usage is TRBJ2-6; no definite D call. The V gene lost 5 bases and the J gene lost 3 bases, with 12 bases spanning the gap. The germline gives CDR1 SGHRS, CDR2 YFSETQ. This CDR3 has 15 amino acids. CDR3 sequence reads: CASSGSGSGANVLTF. The DNA for the CDR3 is TGCGCCAGCAGTGGATCAGGCAGTGGGGCCAACGTCCTGACTTTC.

The rearrangement joins TRBV7-2 to TRBJ2-7, with D possibly being TRBD2 (5 bases). CDR1 is SGHTA, CDR2 FQGNSA, per germline. The V and J ends lost 2 bases and 1 base respectively, with 15 bases between them. There are 16 residues in the CDR3. CDR3 region: CASSLSRTATSYEQYV. The CDR3, as DNA: TGTGCCAGCAGCTTAAGTCGGACTGCTACATCCTACGAGCAGTACGTC.